The clone carrying this T cell receptor beta chain has only a few counts. The antigen is not known. This sample stems from a study of T cells after yellow fever vaccination. Overall study findings and caveats: Once the booster was given, most primary-vaccination clones reappeared, at about 96% for CD4 and approximately 88% for CD8. There was a possibility that FACS-sorted repertoires contained abundant clonotypes contaminating from the bulk population.

By 5'RACE template switching, TCR cDNA was produced, with a universal primer site and UMIs added in the process. TCRdb processed the 5' RACE reads anew with MiXCR; each CDR3 protein has one entry. The sample lists under 600,000 distinct CDR3 sequences, approximately 13% seen once, with roughly 13% in the top ten. This TCR was recovered from a man aged 30 to 45 who received the YFV17D yellow fever vaccine. The sample was PBMCs, taken on the day of the yellow fever booster vaccination.

CDR3 DNA sequence: TGTGCCAGCAGCCAAGAGGGCGGGAGGGCAGGCGAGCAGTACTTC. Protein sequence: CASSQEGGRAGEQYF. The V call is TRBV4-2, the J call TRBJ2-7; 9 nucleotides line up with TRBD2. CDR1 LGHNA and CDR2 YNFKEQ come from the germline V gene. After removal of 0 bases from V and 6 bases from J, the junction contained 6 bases not matched to a gene. This CDR3 is 15 amino acids long.